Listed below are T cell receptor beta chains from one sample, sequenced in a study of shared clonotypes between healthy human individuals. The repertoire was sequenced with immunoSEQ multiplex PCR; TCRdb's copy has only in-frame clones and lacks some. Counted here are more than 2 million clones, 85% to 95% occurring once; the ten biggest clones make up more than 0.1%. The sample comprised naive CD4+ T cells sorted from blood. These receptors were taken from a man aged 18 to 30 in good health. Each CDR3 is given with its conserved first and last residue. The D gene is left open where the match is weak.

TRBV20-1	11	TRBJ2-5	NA	TGCAGTGCTGCGGGCGGGGAGACCCAGTACTTC	CSAAGGETQYF
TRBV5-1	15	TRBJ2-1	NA	TGCGCCAGCAGCGTCGGGAGAGAGCGCTACAATGAGCAGTTCTTC	CASSVGRERYNEQFF
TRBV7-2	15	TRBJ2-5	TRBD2	TGTGCCAGCAGCTTAGCGCGGGGAGGGCAAGAGACCCAGTACTTC	CASSLARGGQETQYF
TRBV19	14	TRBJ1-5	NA	TGTGCCAGTAGTATTCCCAGTAGCAATCAGCCCCAGCATTTT	CASSIPSSNQPQHF
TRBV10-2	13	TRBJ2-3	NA	TGCGCCAGCAGAGTCGCTGTTCTAGGGACGCAGTATTTT	CASRVAVLGTQYF
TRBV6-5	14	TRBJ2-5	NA	TGTGCCAGCAGTCCGGGGTTTTTACAAGAGACCCAGTACTTC	CASSPGFLQETQYF
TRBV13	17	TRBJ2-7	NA	TGTGCCAGCAGCTCATCCCTAGGATTCCCCAGAACCTACGAGCAGTACTTC	CASSSSLGFPRTYEQYF
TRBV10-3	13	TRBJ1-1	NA	TGTGCCATCAGTGAGACACAAAACACTGAAGCTTTCTTT	CAISETQNTEAFF
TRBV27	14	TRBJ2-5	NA	TGTGCCAGCAGTTTGCTGCAGGGAGGAGAGACCCAGTACTTC	CASSLLQGGETQYF
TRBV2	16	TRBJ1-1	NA	TGTGCCAGCAGTGGGGCTGACCTAGTTATGAACACTGAAGCTTTCTTT	CASSGADLVMNTEAFF
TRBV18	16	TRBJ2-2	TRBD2	TGTGCCAGCCGACGCAGCGGGATGCTTGACACCGGGGAGCTGTTTTTT	CASRRSGMLDTGELFF
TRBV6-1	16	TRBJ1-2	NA	TGTGCCAGCAGTGGGCGTAGCTTAGACGGGGTCTATGGCTACACCTTC	CASSGRSLDGVYGYTF
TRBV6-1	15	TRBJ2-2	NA	TGTGCCAGCAGTCCTCTTTTAGGGGGGTCCGGGGAGCTGTTTTTT	CASSPLLGGSGELFF
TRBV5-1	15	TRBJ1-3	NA	TGCGCCAGCAGCTTGGAGGGGACATCCGGAAACACCATATATTTT	CASSLEGTSGNTIYF
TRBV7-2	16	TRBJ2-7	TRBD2	TGTGCCAGCAGCTCGCCGGCGCGGGGGAGCTCCTACGAGCAGTACTTC	CASSSPARGSSYEQYF
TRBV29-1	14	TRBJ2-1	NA	TGCAGCGTCGGACAGTTGAGCTCCTACAATGAGCAGTTCTTC	CSVGQLSSYNEQFF
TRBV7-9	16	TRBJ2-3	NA	TGTGCCGCACCCATGCCTAGCGCCCTTAGCACAGATACGCAGTATTTT	CAAPMPSALSTDTQYF
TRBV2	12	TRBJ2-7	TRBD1	TGTGCTAGAGGGACAGGGGGCTACGAGCAGTACTTC	CARGTGGYEQYF
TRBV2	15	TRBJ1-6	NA	TGTGCCAGCAGTGAAGCGCTGATACGGGGCGCACCCCTCCACTTT	CASSEALIRGAPLHF
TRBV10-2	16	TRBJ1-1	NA	TGCGCCAGCAGTAGGAAAGGAGGGACGGGGAACACTGAAGCTTTCTTT	CASSRKGGTGNTEAFF
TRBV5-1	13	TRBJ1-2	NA	TGCGCCAGCAGCTTGGCCATTGGGGGAGGCTACACCTTC	CASSLAIGGGYTF
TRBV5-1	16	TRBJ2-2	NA	TGCGCCAGCAGTTCCGACCGGACAAGTAACACCGGGGAGCTGTTTTTT	CASSSDRTSNTGELFF